This TCR beta chain came from a study of cytomegalovirus exposure and HLA in healthy donors (dated by TCRdb to 2016 to 2017). For the study in its entirety: According to an earlier analysis of a few hundred of the donors, about 190 million T cells yielded roughly 100 million unique TCR beta sequences and more than 250 Gb of sequence data. An earlier analysis of a few hundred of the donors applied high-throughput TCR beta sequencing to assess whether each TCR beta V gene segment acted as functional or pseudogenic. To study patterns of TCR occurrence, a later analysis re-analyzed previously published TCR beta repertoires from around 660 donors and added high-resolution HLA genotyping. Roughly 300 gigabases of sequencing data and approximately 84 million unique TCR sequences were included in an early release covering over 600 HLA-typed donors. The aim of the study was to test whether cataloging public T cell receptors could identify signatures of past pathogen exposure. The T cell repertoires of around 670 subjects were profiled by immunosequencing and related to cytomegalovirus serostatus. Among 300 to 500 genotyped donors of the cohort, an average of around 250,000 unique TCR beta nucleotide sequences was sequenced per donor, of which roughly 17% were non-productive. In the later analysis, no new phenotypic data were used to find candidate immune exposures; instead, reliance was placed on TCR beta sequences and their occurrence across donors. Roughly 5 DR-DQ haplotypes were handled as single units for association and clustering, since linkage in the cohort was strong. A separate validation cohort of 100 to 150 different subjects was used in addition to the 666-subject first cohort. Donor age, sex, ethnicity and CMV serostatus were compiled together with the repertoire data. Class I and class II HLA loci were covered by the typing at four-digit resolution. In a later genetic analysis, genome-wide SNP genotypes for about 55% of the roughly 700 donors were used, and that subset was treated as a discovery cohort. Every repertoire in the discovery cohort had been generated on one and the same sequencing platform. Of the 398 genotyped donors, about 80% fell in the genetic ancestry cluster associated with self-reported Caucasian donors. The study combined high-throughput TCR immunosequencing, statistical association of individual TCRs with disease status, and machine learning to predict cytomegalovirus infection status. Typing coverage differed by locus: A, B, C, DRB1 and DQB1 were typed in about 620-640 donors, DQA1 in 500 to 550, DPA1 in around 580, and DPB1 in approximately 450.

The germline ends are 26 bases apart after V is trimmed by 8 bases and J by 0 bases. Via the germline V gene, CDR1 is SGHRS and CDR2 YFSETQ. CDR3 length: 18 amino acids, cysteine to phenylalanine. CDR3 DNA only is kept here, 54 bases in frame from base 1. Library preparation employed the immunoSEQ multiplex PCR assay. A mixture of 60 forward primers for TCR Vbeta segments and 13 reverse primers for TCR Jbeta segments was used in the multiplex PCR. The CDR3 region of rearranged TCR beta genes was amplified from genomic DNA with a multiplex PCR assay. On the Illumina HiSeq System, the amplified TCR beta libraries were sequenced as 87-base-pair reads. Concerning the study's data processing: A later analysis counted about 76 million unique TCR beta chains across the 550 to 800 repertoires, and around 9.9 million of these chains were shared by at least two donors. Raw reads were error-corrected and collapsed into unique sequences with a nearest-neighbor algorithm that merged closely related sequences to remove PCR and sequencing errors. CDR3 sequences were aligned to IMGT reference sequences to assign V, D and J gene segments. For a sequence to be retained, a match of at least six nucleotides was required to both a V gene segment and a J gene segment. Rearrangements were called productive when the CDR3 lacked stop codons and stayed in frame with V and J; all others were non-productive. Following IMGT convention, CDR3 was defined as the stretch from the second conserved V-encoded cysteine to the conserved J-encoded phenylalanine. The earlier analysis of about 590 of the donors excluded sequences that lacked an unambiguous match to a single V gene segment. An earlier analysis of a few hundred of the donors called V segments functional above 56.7% productive rearrangements and segregating when the between-donor standard deviation exceeded 5%. A statistical classification framework was developed to diagnose cytomegalovirus status using the catalog of TCR beta chain sequences. A later analysis assigned V and J genes by comparing TCR nucleotide sequences with IMGT/GENE-DB human TR gene sequences. Using the TCRdist pipeline, a later analysis assigned CDR3 sequences along with most-parsimonious VDJ recombination scenarios. In a later analysis, each TCR beta chain was defined by its CDR3 amino acid sequence together with its V-gene family, and reads without a unique V-gene family were excluded. To address suspected cross-contamination and a sequencing artifact, a later analysis removed approximately 590 highly shared, low-generation-probability nucleotide sequences. In a later analysis, a clonal expansion index for each public chain was calculated from normalized within-repertoire ranks of inferred template counts. A later analysis computed generation probabilities with a VDJ recombination model fitted to out-of-frame rearrangements, and checked the results against IGoR. A later analysis scored TCR-TCR, TCR-HLA and TCR-CMV co-occurrence with hypergeometric tests, applying a repertoire-size bias correction to TCR pairs. A later analysis estimated false discovery rates by permuting HLA or CMV assignments 20 times. In a later analysis, co-occurring TCRs were grouped using DBSCAN, with TCRdist sequence similarity added in when clustering inside HLA-allele-positive subsets. For co-occurrence clustering, repertoires with fewer than 30,000 or more than 120,000 public chains were excluded, along with about five repertoires with anomalous nucleotide sharing. TCRdb re-hosts the immuneACCESS table, in-frame sequences only. Its copies lack some clones; in the studies checked, an unresolved V gene accounts for under half of them, and the cause for the rest is not known. Clone size and V and J calls were adopted from that table, with D and trimming inferred from the DNA. The table for this sample lists fewer than 150,000 clones; 80% of them were counted only once. Of the sample, under 7.5% is held by the ten largest clones.

Of note for this clone: The specificity of this receptor is unknown. Within one base of it there is no much larger clone, and no base qualities were kept.

Study-wide findings and limitations: A later analysis reported that several top co-occurrence clusters appeared linked to parvovirus B19, influenza, CMV and Epstein-Barr virus. A further reported finding was that TCR beta sequences accurately predicted the HLA-A and HLA-B alleles for most subjects in the first cohort. The classifier was reported to diagnose cytomegalovirus status with high specificity and sensitivity in both the original and validation cohorts. In vitro tests confirmed that a few of the cytomegalovirus-associated TCR beta chains recognize cytomegalovirus antigens. In this cohort, only TCR beta chains were sequenced, and detectable features were limited by the absence of alpha or paired-chain data. Most TCR sequences were seen in very few donors, while some public TCRs were found in many individuals. Specific HLA alleles were associated with 15,000 to 20,000 TCR beta sequences at a false discovery rate of 0.05 in a later analysis. In an earlier analysis of several hundred of the donors, most TCR beta V segments were observed in productive rearrangements about 90% or about 30% of the time, broadly matching IMGT annotations. Immune exposure information for the cohort was limited to CMV serostatus. Roughly uniform sequencing depth across donors was assumed in presence/absence analyses, although this assumption may not hold. Because some donors lacked HLA typing at each locus, the association tests relied only on the typed subset. In a later analysis, the rate of TCR association differed among HLA loci, with DRB1 alleles having the most associated TCRs and HLA-C alleles having the fewest. Most CMV-associated TCR beta chains appeared to be HLA-restricted in a later analysis, and the HLA associations seemed to be driven largely by CMV exposure. The sequencing pipeline was judged likely to have produced a cluster of highly shared sequence variants as a technical artifact. According to the authors, the approach could potentially be generalized to other disease states and immunological phenotypes. Compared with equally common non-associated chains, HLA-associated TCR beta chains in a later analysis were more clonally expanded and had lower generation probabilities. Correlated functional status among segregating V segments might be attributable to linkage disequilibrium, but an unknown experimental factor could not be ruled out. Assigning TCR associations to individual alleles was difficult when HLA alleles, especially DR and DQ, strongly co-occurred. A total of fewer than 200 TCR beta chains were listed by the study as associated with cytomegalovirus. The earlier analysis of a few hundred of the donors excluded some 15 rarely observed V segments, including chromosome 9 orphons, because counts were too low. Some IMGT-functional V segments, including TRBV6-2 and TRBV6-3, could not be told apart with the 87-base-pair reads, so those segments were excluded. A later genetic analysis associated a missense DCLRE1C variant with V-gene and J-gene trimming of TCR beta chains, and an independent cohort replicated the association. A later genetic analysis reported fewer N-insertions in productive TCRs among donors in an Asian-associated ancestry cluster than the approximately 700-donor mean.

The cohort consisted of 650 to 850 healthy bone marrow donors. All cohort members were sampled while nominally healthy, although unrecorded immune exposures were likely present. The donor tested CMV seropositive and was one of the 289 seropositive cohort members. Each donor provided a peripheral blood sample, and peripheral blood mononuclear cells were used for TCR beta sequencing. Genomic DNA extraction from the blood cell samples was performed with the Qiagen DNeasy Blood Extraction Kit. The sequenced sample consisted of PBMCs. Recombination connected TRBV5-1 to TRBJ1-1, and perhaps TRBD1 as D gene, on 6 matching bases. The TCR sequence derives from a man aged 35-49 years in good health and CMV-seropositive. The DNA sequence reads TGCGCCAGTTCTTACCTGGGGACACTTAGAGGCATGAACACTGAAGCTTTCTTT. Translation gives CASSYLGTLRGMNTEAFF.